Sequencing of this T cell receptor (beta chain) was carried out in a study of blood T cell repertoires in COVID-19. About the study: PBMCs, B-cell-depleted T cells, or T cells provided the cDNA or gDNA that made up the material.

J lost 2 bases, V lost 5 bases, and 10 bases had no gene match. The germline CDR1 and CDR2 sequences are SEHNR and FQNEAQ (reference sequence). This CDR3 contains 17 residues. In the original analysis: Amplified reference gene primers provided the basis for estimating nucleated cell counts. Clones were read by immunoSEQ multiplex PCR, and TCRdb kept only the in-frame ones, dropping some. That table gives V, J and clone size, and the DNA gave D and trimming. The sample has approximately 130,000 clones, approximately 90% seen once; the top ten hold more than 2%. This sequence was found in a woman between 50 and 59 years old with acute or convalescent COVID-19. The chain combines TRBV7-9 with TRBJ1-3, with TRBD1 identical over 9 bases. Sequenced sample: peripheral blood. CDR3 in amino acids: CASSASRGQGAGNTIYF. The CDR3 DNA reads TGTGCCAGCAGCGCTAGCAGGGGACAGGGTGCTGGAAACACCATATATTTT.